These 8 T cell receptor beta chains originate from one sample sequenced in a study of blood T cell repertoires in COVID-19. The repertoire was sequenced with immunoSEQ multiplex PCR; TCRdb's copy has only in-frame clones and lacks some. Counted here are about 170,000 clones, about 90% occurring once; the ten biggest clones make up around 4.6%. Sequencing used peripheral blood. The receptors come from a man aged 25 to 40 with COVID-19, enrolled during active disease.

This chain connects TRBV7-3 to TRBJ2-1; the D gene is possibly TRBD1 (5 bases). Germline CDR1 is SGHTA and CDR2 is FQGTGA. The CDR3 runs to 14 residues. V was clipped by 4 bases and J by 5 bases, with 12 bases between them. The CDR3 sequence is CASSSGYFNNEQFF. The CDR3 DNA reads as TGTGCCAGCAGCTCAGGGTACTTTAACAATGAGCAGTTCTTC.

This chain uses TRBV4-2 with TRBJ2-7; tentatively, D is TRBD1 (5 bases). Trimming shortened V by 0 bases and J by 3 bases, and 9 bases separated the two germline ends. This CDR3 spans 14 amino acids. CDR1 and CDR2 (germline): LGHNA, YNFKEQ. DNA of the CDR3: TGTGCCAGCAGCCAAGAGACAGTTTACTACGAGCAGTACTTC. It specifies CASSQETVYYEQYF.

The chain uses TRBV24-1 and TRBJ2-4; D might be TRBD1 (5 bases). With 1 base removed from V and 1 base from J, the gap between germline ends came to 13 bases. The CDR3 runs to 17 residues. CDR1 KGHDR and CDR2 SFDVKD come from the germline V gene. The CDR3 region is CATSDFEKKGAKNIQYF. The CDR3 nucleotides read TGTGCCACCAGTGATTTTGAGAAGAAGGGGGCCAAAAACATTCAGTACTTC.

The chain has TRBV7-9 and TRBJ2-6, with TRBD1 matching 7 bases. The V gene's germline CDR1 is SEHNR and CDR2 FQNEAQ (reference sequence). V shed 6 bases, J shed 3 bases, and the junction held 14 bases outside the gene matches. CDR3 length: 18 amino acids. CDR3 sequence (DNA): TGTGCCAGCAGAGTTCGACAGGGTCAATCTGGTGGGGCCAACGTCCTGACTTTC. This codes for CASRVRQGQSGGANVLTF.

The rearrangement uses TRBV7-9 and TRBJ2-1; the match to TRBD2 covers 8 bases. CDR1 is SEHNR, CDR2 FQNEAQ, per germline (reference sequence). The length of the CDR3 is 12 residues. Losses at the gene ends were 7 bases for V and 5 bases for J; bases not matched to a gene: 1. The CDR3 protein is CASKRGNNEQFF. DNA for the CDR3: TGTGCCAGCAAGCGGGGGAACAATGAGCAGTTCTTC.

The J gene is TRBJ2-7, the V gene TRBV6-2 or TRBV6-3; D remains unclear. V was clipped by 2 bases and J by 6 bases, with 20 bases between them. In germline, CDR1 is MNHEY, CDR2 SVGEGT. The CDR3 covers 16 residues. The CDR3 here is CASSYLDFEVIGEQYF. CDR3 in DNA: TGTGCCAGCAGTTACCTCGATTTCGAGGTAATCGGCGAGCAGTACTTC.

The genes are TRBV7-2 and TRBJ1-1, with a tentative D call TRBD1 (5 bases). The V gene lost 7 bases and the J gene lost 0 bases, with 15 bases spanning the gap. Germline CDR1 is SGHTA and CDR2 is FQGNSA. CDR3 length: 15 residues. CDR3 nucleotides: TGTGCCAGCACCGAAGGGGCAGGTTTGAACACTGAAGCTTTCTTT. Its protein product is CASTEGAGLNTEAFF.

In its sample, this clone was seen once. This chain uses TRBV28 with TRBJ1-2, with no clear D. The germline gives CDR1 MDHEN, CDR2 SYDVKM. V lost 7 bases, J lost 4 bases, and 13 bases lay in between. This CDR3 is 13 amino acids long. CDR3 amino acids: CASTLAARYGYTF. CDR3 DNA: TGTGCCAGCACCCTAGCGGCACGCTATGGCTACACCTTC.